A single sample gave rise to the 14 T cell receptor beta chains below, sequenced in a study of T cell responses to AZD1222 COVID-19 vaccine. This table comes from immunoSEQ multiplex PCR, and its TCRdb copy is limited to in-frame clones, with some not included. Of around 67,000 clones in the sample, around 80% were seen once. Source: peripheral blood, taken on day 0 of AZD1222 vaccination. The origin of the receptors is an adult in good health.

This sequence joins TRBV7-3 and TRBJ2-6; no firm D call. Germline V gives CDR1 SGHTA, CDR2 FQGTGA. The CDR3 has 15 residues. The V end was cut by 2 bases, the J end by 0 bases, with 5 bases between. CDR3 DNA sequence: TGTGCCAGCAGCTTACAGGCCTCTGGGGCCAACGTCCTGACTTTC. Its translation is CASSLQASGANVLTF.

This clone has a single count. The rearrangement uses TRBV5-1 and TRBJ2-7; tentatively, D is TRBD1 (6 bases). The ends were cut back, 4 bases at V and 10 bases at J, with 18 bases in the middle. Germline values: CDR1 SGHRS, CDR2 YFSETQ. This CDR3 contains 13 residues. CDR3 protein: CASSETGPTNQYF. CDR3 bases: TGCGCCAGCAGCGAGACAGGTCCTACGAATCAGTACTTC.

This clone has at least ten counts. The chain employs TRBV7-3 and TRBJ1-6; D is possibly TRBD1 (5 bases). The V gene's germline CDR1 is SGHTA and CDR2 FQGTGA. Between the trimmed V and J ends, which lost 5 bases and 6 bases, there was a span of 8 bases. This CDR3 has 13 residues. For the CDR3, the DNA is TGTGCCAGCAGCCCCGGGACTAATTCACCCCTCCACTTT. Residues: CASSPGTNSPLHF.

This clone appeared a few times. This chain connects TRBV28 to TRBJ1-2; TRBD1 aligns across 10 bases. Germline trimming cut 3 bases from V and 0 bases from J; bases unmatched to any gene: 10. The CDR3 runs to 18 residues. The germline gives CDR1 MDHEN, CDR2 SYDVKM. The CDR3 DNA follows: TGTGCCAGCAGTTTTTCGCAGACGGGGACAGGGGCTAACTATGGCTACACCTTC. It is translated as CASSFSQTGTGANYGYTF.

The chain has TRBV6-6 and TRBJ1-5; 8 bases agree with TRBD1. The germline CDR1 and CDR2 sequences are MNHNY and SVGAGI (reference sequence). There are 15 residues in the CDR3. Trimming cost V 5 bases and J 4 bases; bases outside gene matches: 7. CDR3 DNA: TGTGCCAGCAGTGGGTTCCAGGGGGCTAATCAGCCCCAGCATTTT. Its translation: CASSGFQGANQPQHF.

This chain joins TRBV3-1 (or the pseudogene TRBV3-2) and TRBJ2-7; 8 positions match TRBD1. Germline CDR1 is LGHDT and CDR2 is YNNKEL (reference sequence). CDR3 length: 16 residues. V dropped 2 bases and J dropped 4; count of bases not matched to a gene: 10. The CDR3 DNA follows: TGTGCCAGCAGCCAAAACAAGACAGGGGATATATACGAGCAGTACTTC. It specifies CASSQNKTGDIYEQYF.

The chain has TRBV2 and TRBJ2-4, with TRBD2 as a possible D gene (6 bases). Germline values: CDR1 SNHLY, CDR2 FYNNEI. CDR3 length: 16 residues. The V end lost 3 bases, the J end lost 0 bases, and 12 bases lay between the germline ends. The CDR3 nucleotides read TGTGCCAGCAGTGAGTTAAGGCGGGGAGCCAAAAACATTCAGTACTTC. Protein sequence: CASSELRRGAKNIQYF.

The chain employs TRBV21-1 and TRBJ1-1. TRBV21-1 is classified as a pseudogene. This CDR3 has 17 amino acids. CDR3 region: CASSKGRVLRGGTEAFF. The CDR3 region has the DNA TGTGCCAGCAGCAAAGGAAGGGTCCTACGGGGTGGTACTGAAGCTTTCTTT.

The chain joins TRBV10-3 to TRBJ2-2; D gene uncertain. The CDR3 has 12 residues. The germline gives CDR1 ENHRY, CDR2 SYGVKD. Trimming removed 2 bases at V and 7 bases at J, with 5 bases between. CDR3 DNA: TGTGCCATCAGTGAGGGATTCGGGGAGCTGTTTTTT. Translating it yields CAISEGFGELFF.

The chain carries TRBV10-3 and TRBJ1-1; 7 bases agree with TRBD1. Germline V gene sequence: CDR1 ENHRY, CDR2 SYGVKD. The CDR3 sequence is 16 residues long. Germline trimming cut 1 base from V and 7 bases from J; bases unmatched to any gene: 12. Written as DNA, the CDR3 is TGTGCCATCAGTGAGTGGGGAAAGGGGGCGCGGGGTGAAGCTTTCTTT. Translated, it gives CAISEWGKGARGEAFF.

V gene TRBV4-3 combines with J gene TRBJ1-3, with a tentative D call TRBD1 (5 bases). In germline, CDR1 is LGHNA, CDR2 YSLEER. Between the trimmed V and J ends, which lost 0 bases and 0 bases, there was a span of 9 bases. This CDR3 is built from 16 residues. CDR3 loop: CASSQEWGTSGNTIYF. DNA for the CDR3: TGCGCCAGCAGCCAAGAATGGGGGACCTCTGGAAACACCATATATTTT.

The genes are TRBV6-5 and TRBJ1-5; D not resolved. The CDR3 runs to 13 residues. In germline, CDR1 is MNHEY, CDR2 SVGAGI. The V and J ends lost 6 bases and 9 bases respectively, with 15 bases between them. In DNA form, the CDR3 reads TGTGCCAGCAGCGAGGCTCTGGGAACGCCCCAGCATTTT. Translated, it gives CASSEALGTPQHF.

This clone was observed a few times. The V and J genes are TRBV30 and TRBJ1-3, with D possibly matching TRBD1 (5 bases). V was pared by 3 bases and J by 3 bases, with 15 bases between. Germline lookup yields CDR1 GTSNPN and CDR2 SVGIG (reference sequence). The CDR3 totals 15 residues. The CDR3 DNA is TGTGCCTGGAGGACCAGGGATTTGGTTGGAAACACCATATATTTT. As protein: CAWRTRDLVGNTIYF.

This chain uses TRBV28 with TRBJ1-5, with TRBD1 identical over 8 bases. From germline, CDR1 is MDHEN and CDR2 SYDVKM. V dropped 5 bases and J dropped 2; count of bases not matched to a gene: 11. CDR3 length: 17 amino acids. The CDR3 protein is CASSTAQGAIGNQPQHF. As DNA, the CDR3 is TGTGCCAGCAGTACCGCTCAGGGGGCTATCGGCAATCAGCCCCAGCATTTT.